The source of this T cell receptor (beta chain) is a study of cytomegalovirus exposure and HLA in healthy donors. Regarding the study as a whole: Analysis performed later showed TCR beta chains linked to HLA being more clonally expanded than equally common others.

The PCR used 60 Vbeta and 13 Jbeta primers. Assay used: immunoSEQ multiplex PCR; TCRdb lists only in-frame clones, some missing. The sample lists 140,000 or so clones; approximately 57% were seen once. Worth noting for this clone: Its matching antigen is unknown.

V lost 9 bases and J lost 1, with 15 bases in between. Germline CDR1 is MNHNS and CDR2 is SASEGT. The CDR3 runs to 15 residues. The sequencing sample was made of PBMCs. The rearrangement joins TRBV6-1 to TRBJ2-2; TRBD1 might be the D (5 bases). The clonotype comes from a male donor in good health and CMV-seronegative. The CDR3 region is CASTGENLNTGELFF. In DNA, the CDR3 is TGTGCCAGTACAGGTGAAAATTTGAACACCGGGGAGCTGTTTTTT.